One sample yielded the 13 T cell receptor beta chains listed below, sequenced in a study of blood T cell repertoires in COVID-19. Sequencing was performed with immunoSEQ multiplex PCR; in TCRdb, only in-frame clones are kept and a portion is missing. The sample holds around 260,000 clones, 85% to 90% seen once. Sequenced sample: peripheral blood. These receptor sequences come from a man aged 25-40 years with acute or convalescent COVID-19.

The V call is TRBV4-1, the J call TRBJ2-6; 8 positions match TRBD2. The CDR3 runs to 18 residues. V was clipped by 4 bases and J by 1 base; unmatched bases: 9. The germline gives CDR1 MGHRA, CDR2 YSYEKL. The CDR3 here is CASSRGSGALSGANVLTF. The DNA of the CDR3 is TGCGCCAGCAGCCGTGGTAGCGGGGCACTATCTGGGGCCAACGTCCTGACTTTC.

V gene TRBV9 combines with J gene TRBJ1-1; D possibly corresponds to TRBD1 (5 bases). The CDR3 has 15 residues. With 0 bases removed from V and 3 bases from J, the gap between germline ends came to 12 bases. Germline CDR1 reads SGDLS; CDR2 reads YYNGEE. In nucleotides, the CDR3 is TGTGCCAGCAGCGTAGACCAGGGTGTGGACACTGAAGCTTTCTTT. Translation: CASSVDQGVDTEAFF.

V is TRBV7-8 and J is TRBJ2-7, with a tentative D call TRBD2 (6 bases). Germline CDR1 and CDR2: SGHVS and FQNEAQ. V lost 3 bases and J 2 bases, leaving 20 bases between the germline ends. This CDR3 comprises 17 residues. In nucleotides, the CDR3 is TGTGCCAGCAGCTTCAAGCTAGCGAGTAGGCAAGCCTACGAGCAGTACTTC. Translation: CASSFKLASRQAYEQYF.

The rearrangement joins TRBV20-1 to TRBJ2-1; a possible D gene is TRBD1 (5 bases). This CDR3 has 11 amino acids. Trimming removed 7 bases from V and 5 bases from J, with 9 bases in between. Germline V lookup: CDR1 DFQATT, CDR2 SNEGSKA (reference sequence). The CDR3 DNA reads as TGCAGTGGGGGCAGGCACAATGAGCAGTTCTTC. Translation gives CSGGRHNEQFF.

This clone was counted a few times. This chain joins TRBV28 and TRBJ2-7, with 9 bases fitting TRBD1. This CDR3 has 16 residues. Looked up from germline, CDR1 is MDHEN and CDR2 is SYDVKM. The ends lost 5 bases at V and 1 base at J; junction bases unmatched: 9. CDR3 DNA sequence: TGTGCCAGCAGTCTACACCCCGGGACAGGGTCCTACGAGCAGTACTTC. Translation gives CASSLHPGTGSYEQYF.

The table lists this clone with a count of one. The chain is built from TRBV7-9 and TRBJ2-7; D gene uncertain. Looked up from germline, CDR1 is SEHNR and CDR2 is FQNEAQ (reference sequence). This CDR3 comprises 13 residues. V shed 2 bases and J shed 0 bases, with 5 bases lying between them. CDR3 in amino acids: CASSLPVSYEQYF. As DNA, the CDR3 is TGTGCCAGCAGCTTACCAGTCTCCTACGAGCAGTACTTC.

This chain joins TRBV6-5 and TRBJ1-5; D not resolved. The germline V gene has CDR1 MNHEY and CDR2 SVGAGI. V gave up 7 bases and J gave up 4 bases, with 14 bases separating them. The CDR3 is 14 residues long. The CDR3 nucleotides are TGTGCCAGCAACAGTGAAGGCACTAATCAGCCCCAGCATTTT. This translates into CASNSEGTNQPQHF.

The chain couples TRBV5-3 to TRBJ2-7; perhaps TRBD2 as D (5 bases). TRBV5-3 is flagged as an ORF with uncertain function. The CDR3 is made up of 15 amino acids. Trimming stripped 8 bases from V and 2 bases from J, with 20 bases between. The CDR3 region is CASLGIGLSPYEQYF. As DNA, the CDR3 is TGTGCCAGTTTGGGTATAGGACTTTCTCCCTACGAGCAGTACTTC.

This clone was recorded once. The chain is built from TRBV12-5 and TRBJ2-1; D is perhaps TRBD2 (5 bases). Germline CDR1 LGHNT, CDR2 FRNRAP. This CDR3 has 15 amino acids. Between the trimmed V and J ends, which lost 7 bases and 6 bases, there was a span of 19 bases. The CDR3 spells CASAEGYLSRNEQFF. CDR3 sequence (DNA): TGTGCTAGTGCCGAGGGATATCTTAGTCGCAATGAGCAGTTCTTC.

V gene TRBV4-2 combines with J gene TRBJ2-7; D unclear. The CDR3 loop spans 15 amino acids. Germline values: CDR1 LGHNA, CDR2 YNFKEQ. Between the trimmed V and J ends, which lost 0 bases and 1 base, there was a span of 10 bases. This chain's CDR3 is CASSQEPWPSYEQYF. DNA of the CDR3: TGTGCCAGCAGCCAAGAGCCATGGCCATCCTACGAGCAGTACTTC.

This sequence joins TRBV3-1 (or the pseudogene TRBV3-2) and TRBJ1-5, with D unresolved. V lost 2 bases and J lost 3, with 14 bases in between. The CDR3 contains 16 residues. Germline assignment: CDR1 LGHDT and CDR2 YNNKEL (reference sequence). CDR3 sequence reads: CASSQSYGGSNQPQHF. The CDR3 DNA is TGTGCCAGCAGCCAATCCTACGGCGGTTCCAATCAGCCCCAGCATTTT.

The J gene is TRBJ1-3, the V gene TRBV10-2; D is uncertain. The CDR3 covers 16 residues. The germline V gene encodes CDR1 WSHSY and CDR2 SAAADI. Trimming shortened V by 2 bases and J by 1 base, and 12 bases separated the two germline ends. CDR3 nucleotide sequence: TGCGCCAGCAGTGAGCGGGTCAGAGTATCTGGAAACACCATATATTTT. The encoded protein is CASSERVRVSGNTIYF.

J is TRBJ2-3 and V is TRBV4-1, with TRBD2 identical over 8 bases. This CDR3 is built from 16 residues. Germline values: CDR1 MGHRA, CDR2 YSYEKL. Trimming at V came to 0 bases and at J to 1 base, leaving 3 bases not matched to a gene. The CDR3 sequence: CASSQEGSGGTDTQYF. The DNA of the CDR3 is TGCGCCAGCAGCCAAGAAGGTAGCGGGGGCACAGATACGCAGTATTTT.